The source of this T cell receptor beta chain is a study of cytomegalovirus exposure and HLA in healthy donors. The study's findings and limits: Earlier analysis found most TCR beta V segments productive about 87% or about 30% of the time. Later on, analysis showed that most CMV-associated TCR beta chains appeared to be HLA-restricted.

A single count supports this clone. As yet, its antigen is unknown. This donor's file did not include a recorded CMV serostatus. The PCR was carried out with 60 Vbeta primers and 13 Jbeta primers. Using immunoSEQ multiplex PCR, the repertoire was profiled, and TCRdb retains in-frame clones only, with some absent. The table shows 150,000 or so clones, with about two thirds occurring only once. Germline CDR1 and CDR2: SNHLY and FYNNEI. The CDR3 sequence is 14 residues long. Deletions cut 7 bases from V and 5 bases from J, with 17 bases between. The specimen sequenced was PBMCs. The chain is built from TRBV2 and TRBJ2-5; possible D gene TRBD2, 7 bases. This TCR derives from a human donor in good health. For the CDR3, the DNA is TGTGCCAGCATCCTGGGAGGGGGGACGGAGACCCAGTACTTC. Its protein is CASILGGGTETQYF.